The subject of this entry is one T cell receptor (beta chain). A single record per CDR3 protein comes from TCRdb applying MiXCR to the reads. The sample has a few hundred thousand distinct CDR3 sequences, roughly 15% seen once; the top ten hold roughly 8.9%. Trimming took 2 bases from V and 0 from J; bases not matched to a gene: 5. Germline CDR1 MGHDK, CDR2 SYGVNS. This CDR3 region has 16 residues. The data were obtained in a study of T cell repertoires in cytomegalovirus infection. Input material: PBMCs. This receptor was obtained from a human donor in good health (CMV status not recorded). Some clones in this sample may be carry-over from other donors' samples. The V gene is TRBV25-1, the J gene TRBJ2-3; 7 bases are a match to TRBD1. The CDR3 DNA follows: TGTGCCAGCAGTGAAGACCGACAGGGTAGCACAGATACGCAGTATTTT. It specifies CASSEDRQGSTDTQYF.